These 9 T cell receptor beta chains originate from one sample sequenced in a study of T cell responses to AZD1222 COVID-19 vaccine. TCRdb's table, derived via immunoSEQ multiplex PCR, lists solely in-frame clones and lacks some. The sample shows some 130,000 clones, 90% of them seen only once. This specimen consisted of peripheral blood, obtained on day 0 of AZD1222 vaccination. These receptors all stem from an adult in good health.

The rearrangement links TRBV27 to TRBJ2-3; TRBD2 matches at 8 bases. The germline V gene has CDR1 MNHEY and CDR2 SMNVEV (reference sequence). The CDR3 is made up of 14 amino acids. Losses at the gene ends were 3 bases for V and 4 bases for J; bases not matched to a gene: 3. In DNA, the CDR3 is TGTGCCAGCAGTTTTGCGGGGGGAGCAGATACGCAGTATTTT. Translated, it gives CASSFAGGADTQYF.

This chain links TRBV12-3 or TRBV12-4 with TRBJ2-6; no clear D. This CDR3 comprises 13 residues. V lost 4 bases to trimming and J lost 4 bases, with 5 bases between them. The CDR3 here is CASSSPGANVLTF. The CDR3, as DNA: TGTGCCAGCAGTTCTCCCGGGGCCAACGTCCTGACTTTC.

V usage is TRBV7-2 and J usage is TRBJ1-2, with D possibly TRBD1 on 5 matching bases. This CDR3 spans 14 amino acids. Trimming took off 3 bases at V and 1 base at J, with 9 bases between the two ends. In germline, CDR1 is SGHTA, CDR2 FQGNSA. The CDR3 here is CASSFPGINYGYTF. CDR3 DNA: TGTGCCAGCAGCTTTCCAGGGATTAACTATGGCTACACCTTC.

The chain uses TRBV5-4 and TRBJ2-7; 9 positions match TRBD1. Per germline, CDR1 SGHNT and CDR2 YYREEE (reference sequence). V lost 4 bases, J lost 7 bases, and 9 bases stayed unmatched. This CDR3 is 14 amino acids long. Written as DNA, the CDR3 is TGTGCCAGCAGCCTAACGGGACAGGGTGGTGAGCAGTACTTC. Its protein is CASSLTGQGGEQYF.

This clone was recorded once. The chain employs TRBV30 and TRBJ1-5, with TRBD1 as a possible D gene (6 bases). The V gene's germline CDR1 is GTSNPN and CDR2 SVGIG (reference sequence). V gave up 2 bases and J gave up 6 bases, with 11 bases separating them. The CDR3 totals 13 residues. CDR3 nucleotides: TGTGCCTGGAGTTTGTCAGGGGTTCAGCCCCAGCATTTT. Residues: CAWSLSGVQPQHF.

V and J are TRBV7-8 and TRBJ2-1; the D gene could be TRBD1 or TRBD2 (7 bases each). The V and J ends lost 0 bases and 5 bases respectively, with 14 bases between them. CDR3 length: 16 amino acids. The germline gives CDR1 SGHVS, CDR2 FQNEAQ. The CDR3 coding sequence is TGTGCCAGCAGCTTAGCGCGAGCAGGGGGGGACAATGAGCAGTTCTTC. Protein: CASSLARAGGDNEQFF.

V is TRBV7-8 and J is TRBJ1-2; D ambiguous. The CDR3 is 14 amino acids. CDR1 is SGHVS, CDR2 FQNEAQ, per germline. Trimming removed 5 bases from V and 4 bases from J, with 14 bases in between. The CDR3 region has the DNA TGTGCCAGCAGCCCCTCGAGGGCAGGCTATGGCTACACCTTC. This codes for CASSPSRAGYGYTF.

The rearrangement links TRBV24-1 to TRBJ1-5; D remains unclear. CDR1 is KGHDR and CDR2 is SFDVKD in the germline V gene. This CDR3 comprises 13 residues. Trimming stripped 4 bases from V and 1 base from J, with 4 bases between. The CDR3 spells CATSDYSNQPQHF. The DNA of the CDR3 is TGTGCCACCAGTGACTACAGCAATCAGCCCCAGCATTTT.

This clone has more than one count but fewer than ten. Here the CDR3 DNA reads TGCGCCAGCAGCCAAGAAATCTTGGGGGTAGAGACTGAAGCTTTCTTT. It encodes CASSQEILGVETEAFF. This rearrangement joins TRBV4-3 to TRBJ1-1, with D possibly matching TRBD1 (5 bases). Deletions cut 0 bases from V and 5 bases from J, with 16 bases between. The CDR3 consists of 16 residues. CDR1 is LGHNA, CDR2 YSLEER, per germline.